This is a list of T cell receptor beta chains from one sample in a study of blood T cell repertoires in COVID-19. Using immunoSEQ multiplex PCR, the repertoire was profiled, and TCRdb retains in-frame clones only, with some absent. Of roughly 65,000 clones in the sample, 86% are singletons; the top ten hold under 5%. Source material: peripheral blood. Source of these receptors: a man between 50 and 59 years old with acute or convalescent COVID-19. The CDR3 runs from the conserved cysteine through the conserved F or W. Each record gives: clone size, V gene, J gene, D gene, CDR3 length, CDR3 protein, CDR3 DNA. D genes are given only for firm matches. For some rows the clone size is stated as once, few or many, or as a class when expanded; others skip it.

.	TRBV27	TRBJ2-7	.	13	CASSFYSSYEQYF	TGTGCCAGCAGTTTTTACAGCTCCTACGAGCAGTACTTC
.	TRBV7-8	TRBJ1-1	.	13	CASSLDQDTEAFF	TGTGCCAGCAGCTTAGACCAGGACACTGAAGCTTTCTTT
.	TRBV18	TRBJ1-2	TRBD1	15	CASSPGQGAMHGYTF	TGTGCCAGCTCACCCGGACAGGGGGCTATGCATGGCTACACCTTC
once	TRBV3-1/TRBV3-2	TRBJ1-3	.	15	CASSPQGASGNTIYF	TGTGCCAGCAGCCCCCAAGGGGCCTCTGGAAACACCATATATTTT
.	TRBV29-1	TRBJ2-4	TRBD2	16	CSVAKTSGAAKNIQYF	TGCAGCGTTGCGAAAACTAGCGGAGCAGCCAAAAACATTCAGTACTTC
few	TRBV19	TRBJ1-2	TRBD1	15	CASSIDGTGVYGYTF	TGTGCCAGTAGTATAGATGGGACAGGGGTGTATGGCTACACCTTC
.	TRBV7-3	TRBJ1-1	.	14	CASSRGNKNTEAFF	TGTGCCAGCAGCCGAGGGAACAAGAACACTGAAGCTTTCTTT
.	TRBV7-9	TRBJ1-4	TRBD1	12	CASSQGQRKLFF	TGTGCCAGCAGCCAGGGACAGAGGAAACTGTTTTTT
.	TRBV21-1	TRBJ1-2	.	12	CASSMWHYGYTF	TGTGCCAGCAGCATGTGGCATTATGGCTACACCTTC
.	TRBV4-1	TRBJ2-3	TRBD1	17	CASSQAGQVLITDTQYF	TGCGCCAGCAGCCAGGCGGGACAGGTGCTAATCACAGATACGCAGTATTTT
.	TRBV2	TRBJ2-2	TRBD1	18	CASSAPGQGKMNTGELFF	TGTGCCAGCAGTGCCCCGGGACAGGGAAAAATGAACACCGGGGAGCTGTTTTTT
.	TRBV9	TRBJ2-1	.	16	CASSVGAAGLINEQFF	TGTGCCAGCAGCGTAGGAGCCGCTGGTTTGATTAATGAGCAGTTCTTC
once	TRBV6-1	TRBJ2-7	.	16	CASSVGSGRQSYEQYF	TGTGCCAGCAGTGTGGGATCGGGCCGACAGTCCTACGAGCAGTACTTC
.	TRBV7-2	TRBJ1-3	.	15	CASSLKEGSGNTIYF	TGTGCCAGCAGCTTAAAAGAGGGTTCTGGAAACACCATATATTTT
.	TRBV7-9	TRBJ1-3	TRBD1	15	CASSFGRDSIDTIYF	TGTGCCAGCAGCTTCGGCAGGGACAGTATAGACACCATATATTTT
.	TRBV2	TRBJ2-1	.	13	CASSYTGYNEQFF	TGTGCCAGCAGTTACACAGGGTACAATGAGCAGTTCTTC
.	TRBV2	TRBJ2-2	.	12	CASRGGPGELFF	TGTGCCAGCAGGGGGGGGCCCGGGGAGCTGTTTTTT
.	TRBV4-1	TRBJ1-4	.	17	CASSPLYLRERNEKLFF	TGCGCCAGCAGCCCCCTCTATCTTAGGGAGAGAAATGAAAAACTGTTTTTT
.	TRBV10-2	TRBJ1-5	.	15	CASSGGRVSNQPQHF	TGCGCCAGCAGTGGGGGCAGGGTTAGCAATCAGCCCCAGCATTTT
.	TRBV28	TRBJ1-5	TRBD1	17	CASSFGTGRWGNQPQHF	TGTGCCAGCAGTTTCGGGACAGGCCGTTGGGGCAATCAGCCCCAGCATTTT
few	TRBV3-1/TRBV3-2	TRBJ2-7	.	15	CASSQAPGGINEQYF	TGTGCCAGCAGCCAAGCTCCCGGGGGTATCAACGAGCAGTACTTC
.	TRBV10-3	TRBJ2-3	.	16	CAISESQGSGTDTQYF	TGTGCCATCAGTGAGTCGCAGGGCTCGGGCACAGATACGCAGTATTTT
.	TRBV7-9	TRBJ1-1	TRBD1	14	CASSLGQGSTEAFF	TGTGCCAGCAGCTTAGGACAGGGGAGCACTGAAGCTTTCTTT
.	TRBV6-5	TRBJ2-7	TRBD1	15	CASSFDRVPAYEQYF	TGTGCCAGCAGTTTTGACAGGGTTCCGGCCTACGAGCAGTACTTC
.	TRBV6-5	TRBJ2-2	.	14	CASSYQERTGELFF	TGTGCCAGCAGTTACCAGGAAAGGACCGGGGAGCTGTTTTTT
.	TRBV6-1	TRBJ1-2	.	15	CASSEEFGGNYGYTF	TGTGCCAGCAGTGAAGAGTTCGGGGGAAACTATGGCTACACCTTC
.	TRBV7-2	TRBJ1-2	TRBD1	15	CASSLGQGAHYGYTF	TGTGCCAGCAGCTTAGGTCAGGGGGCCCACTATGGCTACACCTTC
.	TRBV28	TRBJ1-5	.	13	CASSYRGFQPQHF	TGTGCCAGCAGTTACCGGGGGTTCCAGCCCCAGCATTTT
.	TRBV19	TRBJ2-7	.	11	CASSIFGEQYF	TGTGCCAGTAGTATTTTCGGTGAGCAGTACTTC
once	TRBV5-8	TRBJ1-2	.	11	CASSPRFGYTF	TGTGCCAGCTCCCCGCGATTTGGCTACACCTTC
once	TRBV27	TRBJ2-3	.	12	CASGSSTDTQYF	TGTGCCAGCGGTAGTAGCACAGATACGCAGTATTTT
few	TRBV2	TRBJ2-6	TRBD2	17	CAIPTSGASSGANVLTF	TGTGCCATCCCGACTAGCGGGGCTTCTTCTGGGGCCAACGTCCTGACTTTC
.	TRBV14	TRBJ2-6	.	15	CASSQDYSGANVLTF	TGTGCCAGCAGCCAAGACTACTCTGGGGCCAACGTCCTGACTTTC
once	TRBV6-5	TRBJ1-1	TRBD1	15	CASSLRQGVNTEAFF	TGTGCCAGCAGTCTAAGACAGGGGGTGAACACTGAAGCTTTCTTT
.	TRBV28	TRBJ1-2	TRBD1	14	CASSPPGQVYGYTF	TGTGCCAGCAGTCCTCCGGGACAGGTCTATGGCTACACCTTC
few	TRBV4-1	TRBJ2-7	TRBD1	18	CASSVRDRITGASYEQYF	TGCGCCAGCAGCGTCCGGGACAGGATCACAGGGGCATCCTACGAGCAGTACTTC
.	TRBV7-2	TRBJ2-5	.	13	CASSLVGKETQYF	TGTGCCAGCAGCTTAGTCGGGAAAGAGACCCAGTACTTC
.	TRBV30	TRBJ2-3	TRBD1	15	CAWNTLGGGSDTQYF	TGTGCCTGGAATACGTTAGGGGGCGGGTCAGATACGCAGTATTTT
few	TRBV19	TRBJ1-5	.	16	CASRQNGGAGNQPQHF	TGTGCCAGTAGGCAAAACGGGGGGGCAGGCAATCAGCCCCAGCATTTT
.	TRBV10-2	TRBJ2-7	TRBD2	15	CASRSMGLAGGRQYF	TGCGCCAGCCGCTCAATGGGACTAGCGGGGGGGCGGCAGTACTTC
few	TRBV9	TRBJ2-4	TRBD1	12	CASSDRGNIQYF	TGTGCCAGCAGTGACAGGGGCAACATTCAGTACTTC
.	TRBV5-6	TRBJ2-3	.	15	CASSGRGASTDTQYF	TGTGCCAGCAGCGGCCGGGGGGCGAGCACAGATACGCAGTATTTT
.	TRBV7-6	TRBJ1-2	TRBD1	17	CASSFFRGTGAPHGYTF	TGTGCCAGCAGCTTTTTTCGGGGGACAGGGGCCCCTCATGGCTACACCTTC
.	TRBV4-1	TRBJ1-6	TRBD1	14	CASSRGTGNSPLHF	TGCGCCAGCAGCCGTGGGACAGGGAATTCACCCCTCCACTTT
once	TRBV7-8	TRBJ1-2	TRBD1	15	CASSTGQGVLYGYTF	TGTGCCAGCAGCACGGGACAGGGGGTCCTCTATGGCTACACCTTC
.	TRBV5-1	TRBJ2-7	TRBD2	15	CASSPRGGSSYEQYF	TGCGCCAGCAGCCCCCGGGGAGGGTCCTCCTACGAGCAGTACTTC
.	TRBV7-9	TRBJ2-1	.	14	CASSLYTGYNEQFF	TGTGCCAGCAGCTTATATACAGGTTACAATGAGCAGTTCTTC
.	TRBV28	TRBJ1-6	.	14	CASSPPRGGSPLHF	TGTGCCAGCAGTCCGCCCCGGGGAGGATCACCCCTCCACTTT
.	TRBV28	TRBJ2-2	.	15	CASSFRSGVAGELFF	TGTGCCAGCAGTTTCCGTTCAGGGGTTGCCGGGGAGCTGTTTTTT
.	TRBV19	TRBJ1-4	TRBD1	18	CASSTENRGRILNEKLFF	TGTGCCAGTAGTACCGAGAACAGGGGCCGGATTCTTAATGAAAAACTGTTTTTT
once	TRBV6-1	TRBJ2-1	.	16	CASSELWTEPYNEQFF	TGTGCCAGCAGTGAACTGTGGACAGAACCCTACAATGAGCAGTTCTTC
.	TRBV24-1	TRBJ2-3	.	15	CATSDPRGSTDTQYF	TGTGCCACCAGTGACCCGCGGGGAAGCACAGATACGCAGTATTTT
few	TRBV3-1/TRBV3-2	TRBJ2-1	TRBD2	15	CASSSRLAGDNEQFF	TGTGCCAGCAGCTCTCGACTAGCGGGGGACAATGAGCAGTTCTTC
.	TRBV4-1	TRBJ2-4	.	17	CASSPKGLPGSKNIQYF	TGCGCCAGCAGCCCCAAGGGACTGCCGGGGTCCAAAAACATTCAGTACTTC
.	TRBV28	TRBJ2-1	TRBD2	14	CASSLTSVYNEQFF	TGTGCCAGCAGTTTGACTAGCGTATACAATGAGCAGTTCTTC
.	TRBV5-4	TRBJ1-1	TRBD1	14	CASIPDRVNTEAFF	TGTGCCAGCATCCCGGACAGGGTGAACACTGAAGCTTTCTTT
.	TRBV6-1	TRBJ2-1	TRBD2	16	CASSEALLAGVDEQFF	TGTGCCAGCAGTGAGGCGCTACTAGCGGGAGTTGATGAGCAGTTCTTC
few	TRBV2	TRBJ2-2	.	13	CASSAPGTGELFF	TGTGCCAGCAGTGCTCCGGGCACCGGGGAGCTGTTTTTT
.	TRBV4-2	TRBJ2-1	TRBD1	15	CASSPLMTGRDEQFF	TGTGCCAGCAGCCCGTTAATGACAGGGCGGGATGAGCAGTTCTTC